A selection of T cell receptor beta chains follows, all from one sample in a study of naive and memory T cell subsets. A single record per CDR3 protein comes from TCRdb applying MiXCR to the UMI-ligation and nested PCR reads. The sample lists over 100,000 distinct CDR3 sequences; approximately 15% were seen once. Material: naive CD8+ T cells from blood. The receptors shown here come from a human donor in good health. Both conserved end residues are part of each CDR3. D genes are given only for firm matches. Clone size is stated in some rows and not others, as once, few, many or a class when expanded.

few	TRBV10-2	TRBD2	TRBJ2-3	CASSEATSGSGDTQYF	TGCGCCAGCAGTGAGGCGACTAGCGGGAGTGGAGATACGCAGTATTTT
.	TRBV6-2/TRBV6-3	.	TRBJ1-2	CASGPWTGYGYTF	TGTGCCAGCGGACCGTGGACCGGTTATGGCTACACCTTC
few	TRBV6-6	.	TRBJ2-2	CASSYAGTGTGELFF	TGTGCCAGCAGTTACGCCGGGACTGGCACCGGGGAGCTGTTTTTT
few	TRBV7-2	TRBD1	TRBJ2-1	CASSLITGEYNEQFF	TGTGCCAGCAGCTTAATAACAGGGGAGTACAATGAGCAGTTCTTC
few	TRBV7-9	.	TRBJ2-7	CASSAQGGAYYEQYF	TGTGCCAGCAGCGCCCAGGGGGGGGCCTACTACGAGCAGTACTTC
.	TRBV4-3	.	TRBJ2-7	CASSQDLWGGEQYF	TGCGCCAGCAGCCAAGATCTCTGGGGCGGCGAGCAGTACTTC
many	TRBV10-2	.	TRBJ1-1	CASSTAGTEAFF	TGCGCCAGCAGCACCGCGGGCACTGAAGCTTTCTTT
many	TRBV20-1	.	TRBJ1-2	CSARDQGTNYGYTF	TGCAGTGCTAGAGATCAGGGGACTAACTATGGCTACACCTTC
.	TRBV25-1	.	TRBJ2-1	CATCRGDEQFF	TGTGCCACCTGCCGCGGCGATGAGCAGTTCTTC
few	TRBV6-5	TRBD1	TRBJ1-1	CASSEDLQGVLSEAFF	TGTGCCAGCAGTGAGGACCTACAGGGGGTACTCTCTGAAGCTTTCTTT
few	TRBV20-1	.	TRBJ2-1	CSFQDDLGNEQFF	TGCAGCTTTCAGGACGACCTGGGGAATGAGCAGTTCTTC
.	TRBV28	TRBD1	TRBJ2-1	CASSTNSLTGADEQFF	TGTGCCAGCAGTACTAACTCCCTGACAGGGGCGGATGAGCAGTTCTTC
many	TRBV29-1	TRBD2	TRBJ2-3	CSVETSGTDTQYF	TGCAGCGTTGAGACTAGCGGCACAGATACGCAGTATTTT
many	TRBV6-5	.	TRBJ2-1	CASRAPPRGTYNEQFF	TGTGCCAGCAGGGCCCCCCCCCGGGGGACCTACAATGAGCAGTTCTTC
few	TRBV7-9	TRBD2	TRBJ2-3	CASSPGTSADTQYF	TGTGCCAGCAGCCCCGGGACTAGCGCGGATACGCAGTATTTT
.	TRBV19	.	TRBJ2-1	CASSIGSYNEQFF	TGTGCCAGTAGTATAGGTAGCTACAATGAGCAGTTCTTC
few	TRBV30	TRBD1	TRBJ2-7	CAWSPTGLEQYF	TGTGCCTGGAGTCCGACAGGGCTCGAGCAGTACTTC
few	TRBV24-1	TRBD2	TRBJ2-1	CATSDPAWPVAGRLDEQFF	TGTGCCACCAGTGATCCCGCTTGGCCGGTAGCGGGGCGCCTTGATGAGCAGTTCTTC
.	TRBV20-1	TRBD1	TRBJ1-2	CSARVPGQRNYGYTF	TGCAGTGCTAGAGTTCCGGGACAGAGGAACTATGGCTACACCTTC
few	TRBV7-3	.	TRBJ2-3	CASSLGQTLTDTQYF	TGTGCCAGCAGCTTAGGTCAGACTCTCACAGATACGCAGTATTTT
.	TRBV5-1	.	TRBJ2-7	CASSLDGSSYEQYF	TGCGCCAGCAGCTTGGACGGGAGCTCCTACGAGCAGTACTTC
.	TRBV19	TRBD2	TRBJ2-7	CASSIDPTSGSYEQYF	TGTGCCAGTAGTATAGATCCGACTAGCGGCTCCTACGAGCAGTACTTC